Below are 27 T cell receptor beta chains sequenced from a single sample in a study of cytomegalovirus exposure and HLA in healthy donors. Both 60 Vbeta primers and 13 Jbeta primers went into the PCR. Measured with immunoSEQ multiplex PCR; TCRdb has only the in-frame clones, and not every one. The sample lists about 140,000 clones; approximately 82% were seen once. Sequenced sample: PBMCs. These receptor sequences come from a young man in good health and CMV-seropositive.

V is TRBV7-2 and J is TRBJ2-3; tentatively, D is TRBD2 (5 bases). Trimming stripped 2 bases from V and 1 base from J, with 10 bases between. CDR1 and CDR2 (germline): SGHTA, FQGNSA. The CDR3 sequence is 15 residues long. CDR3 residues: CASSLRASRTDTQYF. CDR3 bases: TGTGCCAGCAGCTTAAGGGCTAGCCGCACAGATACGCAGTATTTT.

The sample holds a few counts of this clone. The rearrangement uses TRBV6-5 and TRBJ1-5; TRBD1 might be the D (6 bases). Trimming cost V 6 bases and J 4 bases, with 13 bases left between them. Germline loops: CDR1 MNHEY, CDR2 SVGAGI. This CDR3 region has 14 residues. The CDR3 DNA reads as TGTGCCAGCAGGGAAAGACAGGAGAATCAGCCCCAGCATTTT. Amino acids: CASRERQENQPQHF.

The chain has TRBV7-2 and TRBJ2-7, with 10 bases identical to TRBD2. Germline loops: CDR1 SGHTA, CDR2 FQGNSA. CDR3 length: 16 amino acids. Trimming at V came to 3 bases and at J to 1 base, leaving 6 bases not matched to a gene. CDR3 DNA sequence: TGTGCCAGCAGCTTCCCCCTAGCGGGAGATTCCTACGAGCAGTACTTC. Its protein product is CASSFPLAGDSYEQYF.

This sequence joins TRBV19 and TRBJ2-6; the D is unclear. The V gene lost 6 bases and the J gene lost 4 bases, with 10 bases spanning the gap. The CDR3 consists of 14 residues. Looked up from germline, CDR1 is LNHDA and CDR2 is SQIVND (reference sequence). CDR3 nucleotide sequence: TGTGCCAGTAGCCGGTCGTCCGGGGCCAACGTCCTGACTTTC. Translated: CASSRSSGANVLTF.

V is TRBV7-9 and J is TRBJ2-6, with D possibly being TRBD2 (6 bases). Trimming shortened V by 1 base and J by 0 bases, and 13 bases separated the two germline ends. The CDR3 is 18 amino acids. CDR1 is SEHNR, CDR2 FQNEAQ, per germline (reference sequence). The CDR3 coding sequence is TGTGCCAGCAGCTTAGTAATAGCGGAAATCTCTGGGGCCAACGTCCTGACTTTC. This gives the protein CASSLVIAEISGANVLTF.

The chain links TRBV25-1 to TRBJ1-2; D unresolved. This CDR3 contains 14 residues. Trimming took off 4 bases at V and 3 bases at J, with 12 bases between the two ends. Per the germline V gene, CDR1 is MGHDK and CDR2 is SYGVNS. The CDR3 coding sequence is TGTGCCAGCAGTGTAAGAGGAGGGTACTATGGCTACACCTTC. Translation: CASSVRGGYYGYTF.

The chain joins TRBV6-1 to TRBJ1-2; D uncertain. V dropped 6 bases and J dropped 4 bases, with 15 bases sitting between them. Per the germline V gene, CDR1 is MNHNS and CDR2 is SASEGT. There are 14 residues in the CDR3. The CDR3 DNA sequence: TGTGCCAGCAGAGTCATGGAACAGTCCTATGGCTACACCTTC. This codes for CASRVMEQSYGYTF.

The V gene is TRBV10-3, the J gene TRBJ1-2, with a possible D match to TRBD1 (6 bases). With 8 bases removed from V and 5 bases from J, the gap between germline ends came to 18 bases. This CDR3 is 14 amino acids long. Germline lookup yields CDR1 ENHRY and CDR2 SYGVKD. CDR3 DNA sequence: TGTGCCATCGATACTGGGGGCAGGGGTTATGGCTACACCTTC. Amino acid sequence: CAIDTGGRGYGYTF.

This rearrangement joins TRBV29-1 to TRBJ2-5; TRBD1 agrees at 11 bases. CDR1 and CDR2 from the germline V gene are SQVTM and ANQGSEA. CDR3 length equals 13 residues. V was pared by 7 bases and J by 5 bases, with 6 bases of the junction left unmatched. Written as DNA, the CDR3 is TGCAGCGACGGGACAGGGGGGGGCGAGACCCAGTACTTC. Amino acids: CSDGTGGGETQYF.

The chain combines TRBV9 with TRBJ2-1; 14 bases line up with TRBD2. J lost 8 bases, V lost 7 bases, and 2 bases had no gene match. The CDR3 has 13 residues. Germline values: CDR1 SGDLS, CDR2 YYNGEE. CDR3 in amino acids: CASRTSGRYEQFF. In nucleotides, the CDR3 is TGTGCCAGCCGGACTAGCGGGAGGTATGAGCAGTTCTTC. The full variable domain, completed using reference TRBV9 and TRBJ2-1, is DSGVTQTPKHLITATGQRVTLRCSPRSGDLSVYWYQQSLDQGLQFLIQYYNGEERAKGNILERFSAQQFPDLHSELNLSSLELGDSALYFCASRTSGRYEQFFGPGTRLTVL.

This chain joins TRBV6-5 and TRBJ2-7; 8 bases agree with TRBD1. V shed 6 bases, J shed 3 bases, and the junction held 7 bases outside the gene matches. This CDR3 spans 14 amino acids. Germline V gene sequence: CDR1 MNHEY, CDR2 SVGAGI. CDR3 nucleotides: TGTGCCAGCAGCCCGACAGGGGCCAACTACGAGCAGTACTTC. It is translated as CASSPTGANYEQYF.

In this sample, this clone turned up a few times. J is TRBJ2-3 and V is TRBV6-1; 8 nucleotides align to TRBD1. The CDR3 spans 11 residues. The V segment lost 8 bases and the J segment 9 bases; nucleotides outside the gene matches: 4. The germline CDR1 and CDR2 sequences are MNHNS and SASEGT. CDR3 loop: CASWGQETQYF. CDR3 in DNA: TGTGCCAGCTGGGGACAGGAGACGCAGTATTTT.

The rearrangement joins TRBV2 to TRBJ1-5; 8 bases are shared with TRBD1. Germline loops: CDR1 SNHLY, CDR2 FYNNEI. Losses at the gene ends were 6 bases for V and 4 bases for J; bases not matched to a gene: 8. This CDR3 is built from 15 residues. As DNA, the CDR3 is TGTGCCAGCAGCAATACAGGGGGTGGGAATCAGCCCCAGCATTTT. Encoded protein: CASSNTGGGNQPQHF.

A remark on this clone: Its ends do not fully match the called genes, so a read error is possible. This sequence joins TRBV2 and TRBJ2-7; 10 nucleotides match TRBD2. This CDR3 has 12 residues. The germline V gene has CDR1 SNHLY and CDR2 FYNNEI. The CDR3 reads CASSAVKKTSGF. Here the CDR3 DNA reads TGTGCCAGCAGTGCAGTAAAAAAGACTAGCGGGTTC.

This chain uses TRBV6-1 with TRBJ1-2, with 7 bases fitting TRBD1. The germline V gene has CDR1 MNHNS and CDR2 SASEGT. Losses at the gene ends were 5 bases for V and 1 base for J; bases not matched to a gene: 7. The CDR3 runs 15 residues. In DNA form, the CDR3 reads TGTGCCAGCAGTCCGGGACAGATAGTTAACTATGGCTACACCTTC. It encodes CASSPGQIVNYGYTF.

The V gene is TRBV5-8, the J gene TRBJ2-7; no clear D gene. Germline CDR1 is SGHTS and CDR2 is YDEGEE. The CDR3 loop spans 13 amino acids. The V and J ends lost 0 bases and 2 bases respectively, with 6 bases between them. The CDR3: CASSLGLTYEQYF. The CDR3 DNA is TGTGCCAGCAGCTTGGGACTTACCTACGAGCAGTACTTC.

The rearrangement links TRBV5-4 to TRBJ2-7, with TRBD1 matching 9 bases. The junction had 4 bases not matched to a gene; V was cut back by 3 bases and J by 3 bases. The germline V gene encodes CDR1 SGHNT and CDR2 YYREEE (reference sequence). There are 14 residues in the CDR3. DNA for the CDR3: TGTGCCAGCAGCTGGGGACAGGGTAACTACGAGCAGTACTTC. Encoded protein: CASSWGQGNYEQYF.

The genes are TRBV30 and TRBJ2-3; 9 bases map to TRBD1. Germline V gives CDR1 GTSNPN, CDR2 SVGIG (reference sequence). The CDR3 contains 13 residues. After removal of 7 bases from V and 6 bases from J, the junction contained 8 bases not matched to a gene. CDR3 protein: CAFRDRVLDTQYF. The CDR3 DNA follows: TGTGCCTTCCGGGACAGGGTATTGGATACGCAGTATTTT.

J is TRBJ1-2 and V is TRBV5-1, with unresolved D. The CDR3 length is 14 residues. V gave up 3 bases and J gave up 0 bases, with 9 bases separating them. Germline V gene data show CDR1 as SGHRS and CDR2 as YFSETQ. Here the CDR3 DNA reads TGCGCCAGCAGCTCTCAAGCCGCTAACTATGGCTACACCTTC. This gives the protein CASSSQAANYGYTF.

The V gene is TRBV27, the J gene TRBJ2-3; 11 nucleotides match TRBD2. This CDR3 is built from 16 residues. CDR1 and CDR2 from the germline V gene are MNHEY and SMNVEV (reference sequence). With V trimmed by 5 bases and J by 0 bases, 4 bases remained unmatched. CDR3 loop: CASSLRTSGSTDTQYF. In nucleotides, the CDR3 is TGTGCCAGCAGTCTGAGGACTAGCGGGAGCACAGATACGCAGTATTTT.

This clone was found once. The gene calls are TRBV11-2 and TRBJ2-3, with 12 bases aligning to TRBD2. Losses at the gene ends were 5 bases for V and 5 bases for J; bases not matched to a gene: 11. Looked up from germline, CDR1 is SGHAT and CDR2 is FQNNGV. The CDR3 spans 17 residues. As DNA, the CDR3 is TGTGCCAGCAGCCCTGCCCGACTAGCGGGAGCGGGAGATACGCAGTATTTT. Its translation: CASSPARLAGAGDTQYF. The whole variable domain, filled in from reference TRBV11-2 and TRBJ2-3, reads EAGVAQSPRYKIIEKRQSVAFWCNPISGHATLYWYQQILGQGPKLLIQFQNNGVVDDSQLPKDRFSAERLKGVDSTLKIQPAKLEDSAVYLCASSPARLAGAGDTQYFGPGTRLTVL.

This rearrangement joins TRBV5-1 to TRBJ2-3; possibly TRBD2 for D (5 bases). Looked up from germline, CDR1 is SGHRS and CDR2 is YFSETQ. V lost 0 bases and J 0 bases, leaving 8 bases between the germline ends. This CDR3 has 15 residues. CDR3 protein: CASSLAGRSTDTQYF. In DNA, the CDR3 is TGCGCCAGCAGCTTGGCGGGGAGAAGCACAGATACGCAGTATTTT.

This chain uses TRBV30 with TRBJ2-1; 12 bases are shared with TRBD2. CDR1 is GTSNPN and CDR2 is SVGIG in the germline V gene (reference sequence). The CDR3 has 15 amino acids. Unmatched junction bases numbered 10, after V lost 4 bases and J lost 9 bases. The CDR3 loop is CAWTPSLAGGTEQFF. The CDR3 bases are TGTGCCTGGACACCATCCCTAGCGGGAGGGACTGAGCAGTTCTTC.

The genes are TRBV4-1 and TRBJ2-7; 11 nucleotides align to TRBD2. Germline assignment: CDR1 MGHRA and CDR2 YSYEKL. J was trimmed by 4 bases and V by 2 bases; bases with no gene match: 16. The length of the CDR3 is 19 residues. CDR3 sequence reads: CASSQKGQGASSGRYEQYF. CDR3 in DNA: TGCGCCAGCAGCCAAAAGGGGCAGGGGGCGTCTAGCGGGAGGTACGAGCAGTACTTC.

The J gene is TRBJ1-6, the V gene TRBV6-1, with 7 bases fitting TRBD1. V shed 3 bases and J 9 bases; nucleotides not matched to a gene: 14. The CDR3 is 17 residues long. Germline CDR1 reads MNHNS; CDR2 reads SASEGT. The CDR3 loop reads CASSDPGQAFLASPLHF. Written as DNA, the CDR3 is TGTGCCAGCAGTGATCCTGGACAGGCCTTTCTTGCTTCACCCCTCCACTTT.

This clone was detected a few times. The rearrangement joins TRBV7-2 to TRBJ2-7; D is possibly TRBD2 (6 bases). The germline CDR1 and CDR2 sequences are SGHTA and FQGNSA. Trimming took 6 bases from V and 3 from J, leaving 18 bases between them. This CDR3 contains 15 residues. The CDR3 nucleotides are TGTGCCAGCAGGCCCGCTCGGGAGTGGGACTACGAGCAGTACTTC. Translation: CASRPAREWDYEQYF.

J is TRBJ2-5 and V is TRBV6-1; tentative D call: TRBD2 (6 bases). Germline loops: CDR1 MNHNS, CDR2 SASEGT. The CDR3 has 14 residues. Deletions cut 6 bases from V and 4 bases from J, with 15 bases between. CDR3 amino acids: CASRPAGFRETQYF. For the CDR3, the DNA is TGTGCCAGCAGACCGGCGGGATTTAGAGAGACCCAGTACTTC.